This TCR beta chain emerged from a study of shared clonotypes between healthy human individuals. Study observations and caveats: Depth of sequencing was expected to influence donor clonotype sharing. The four-donor shared clonotypes exceeded non-shared clonotypes in generation probability, with non-shared ones scoring lower.

A word on this clone: The antigen is unknown.

Study donors comprised healthy, HIV-negative adults devoid of recent acute infection or vaccination. Germline V gene sequence: CDR1 SGHVS, CDR2 FQNEAQ. The CDR3 consists of 17 residues. V gave up 1 base and J gave up 0 bases; unmatched junction bases: 5. Authors' processing steps: Because ImmunoSEQ provided only junction sequences with no quality scores, the filtering differed. Libraries were prepared by immunoSEQ multiplex PCR; TCRdb keeps only in-frame clonotypes and omits some of them. V and J calls and clone size are given by that table; D and trimming were obtained from the DNA. Of roughly 1,500,000 clones listed, less than 99% were seen once; the top ten hold approximately 0.4%.

The sample taken for sequencing was naive CD4+ T cells sorted from blood. Subset noted: CD45RA+ positively selected. The TCR was taken from a man aged 30-40 years in good health. The chain couples TRBV7-8 to TRBJ2-3; 9 bases map to TRBD2. For the CDR3, the DNA is TGTGCCAGCAGCTTAGTGAGACTAGCGGTTAGCACAGATACGCAGTATTTT. Translating it yields CASSLVRLAVSTDTQYF.